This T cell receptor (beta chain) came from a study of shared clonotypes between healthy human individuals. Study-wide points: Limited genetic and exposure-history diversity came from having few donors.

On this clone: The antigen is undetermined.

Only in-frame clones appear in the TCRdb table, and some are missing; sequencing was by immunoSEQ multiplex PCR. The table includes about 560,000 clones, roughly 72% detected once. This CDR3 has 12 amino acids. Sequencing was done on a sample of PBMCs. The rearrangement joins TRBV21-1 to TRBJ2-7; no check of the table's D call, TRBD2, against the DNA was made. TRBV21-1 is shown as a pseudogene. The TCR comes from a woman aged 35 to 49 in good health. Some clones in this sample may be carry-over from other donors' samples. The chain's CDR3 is CASSPDWYEQYF. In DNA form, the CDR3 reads TGTGCCAGCAGCCCGGACTGGTACGAGCAGTACTTC.